The clone carrying this TCR beta chain showed up just a few times. TCRdb redid the calling of the RACE reads with MiXCR, one entry per CDR3 protein. Here the sample spans roughly 70,000 distinct CDR3 sequences, 7.5% to 10% being singletons. The sample is drawn from a study of human T cells and chemical hapten exposure. Germline-derived CDR1 and CDR2 are KGHSH and LQKENI. The CDR3 length is 15 residues. V lost 3 bases and J 2 bases, leaving 13 bases between the germline ends. Regarding time point: patch test 1, 2 weeks after DPC sensitization. As to treatment: therapeutic diphenylcyclopropenone sensitization with weekly scalp DPC.

The sequencing used whole blood, collected in connection with sensitization to the hapten diphenylcyclopropenone (DPC). This TCR was sampled from a middle-aged woman with alopecia areata. Some clones in this sample may be carry-over from other donors' samples. The chain employs TRBV18 and TRBJ1-2; tentatively, D is TRBD1 (6 bases). The CDR3 DNA sequence: TGTGCCAGCTCACCCGCAGGGGACGCCAACTATGGCTACACCTTC. Protein: CASSPAGDANYGYTF.